What follows describes a single TCR beta chain. Its antigen is as yet unknown. Each donor was nominally healthy when sampled (though unrecorded immune exposures were likely). PCR involved 60 Vbeta and 13 Jbeta primers. Assay: immunoSEQ multiplex PCR; the TCRdb copy retains only in-frame clones and omits some. The sample has about 130,000 clones, 74% seen once. In germline, CDR1 is SGHNT, CDR2 YYREEE (reference sequence). Unmatched junction bases numbered 3, after V lost 0 bases and J lost 6 bases. The CDR3 sequence is 13 residues long. This entry belongs to a study of cytomegalovirus exposure and HLA in healthy donors. Study-wide background: A data release that came early held approximately 85 million unique TCRs from HLA-typed donors.

Study results and caveats: Sequencing depth roughly uniform across donors was assumed in presence/absence analyses. V segments that were indistinguishable, TRBV6-2 and TRBV6-3 among them, were omitted from analysis.

The sequenced sample was PBMCs. This sequence was found in a woman aged 50 to 60 in good health and CMV-seropositive. This chain links TRBV5-4 with TRBJ2-7; TRBD1 agrees at 7 bases. CDR3 sequence (DNA): TGTGCCAGCAGCTTGGGACAGGGTTTCGAGCAGTACTTC. It codes for CASSLGQGFEQYF.